The 3 T cell receptor beta chains presented below share a single source sample, sequenced in a study of blood T cell repertoires in COVID-19. The protocol was immunoSEQ multiplex PCR, while the TCRdb copy is restricted to in-frame clones and leaves out a portion. The sample holds 55,000 to 70,000 clones, nearly 90% seen once. The material sequenced was peripheral blood. These receptors originate from a woman between 50 and 59 years old with COVID-19, enrolled during active disease.

This chain links TRBV12-3 or TRBV12-4 with TRBJ1-5; 9 nucleotides match TRBD1. Trimming cost V 6 bases and J 10 bases; bases outside gene matches: 7. This CDR3 contains 13 residues. The CDR3 nucleotides are TGTGCCAGCAGCTCCCCGGGACAGGGCCCCCAGCATTTT. Its protein product is CASSSPGQGPQHF.

A single count supports this clone. J is TRBJ2-2 and V is TRBV5-4; TRBD2 might be the D (6 bases). The CDR3 has 13 amino acids. The V end was cut by 4 bases, the J end by 6 bases, with 10 bases between. The germline V gene encodes CDR1 SGHNT and CDR2 YYREEE (reference sequence). This chain's CDR3 is CASSTGLAGELFF. CDR3 coding DNA: TGTGCCAGCAGCACGGGACTGGCCGGGGAGCTGTTTTTT.

The rearrangement links TRBV28 to TRBJ2-6; the match to TRBD1 covers 10 bases. CDR1 is MDHEN, CDR2 SYDVKM, per germline. This CDR3 has 20 residues. V dropped 6 bases and J dropped 3; count of bases not matched to a gene: 17. The DNA of the CDR3 is TGTGCCAGCAGACCCACGGTCCGGGACAGGGGTCTAAGTGGGGCCAACGTCCTGACTTTC. Its translation: CASRPTVRDRGLSGANVLTF.